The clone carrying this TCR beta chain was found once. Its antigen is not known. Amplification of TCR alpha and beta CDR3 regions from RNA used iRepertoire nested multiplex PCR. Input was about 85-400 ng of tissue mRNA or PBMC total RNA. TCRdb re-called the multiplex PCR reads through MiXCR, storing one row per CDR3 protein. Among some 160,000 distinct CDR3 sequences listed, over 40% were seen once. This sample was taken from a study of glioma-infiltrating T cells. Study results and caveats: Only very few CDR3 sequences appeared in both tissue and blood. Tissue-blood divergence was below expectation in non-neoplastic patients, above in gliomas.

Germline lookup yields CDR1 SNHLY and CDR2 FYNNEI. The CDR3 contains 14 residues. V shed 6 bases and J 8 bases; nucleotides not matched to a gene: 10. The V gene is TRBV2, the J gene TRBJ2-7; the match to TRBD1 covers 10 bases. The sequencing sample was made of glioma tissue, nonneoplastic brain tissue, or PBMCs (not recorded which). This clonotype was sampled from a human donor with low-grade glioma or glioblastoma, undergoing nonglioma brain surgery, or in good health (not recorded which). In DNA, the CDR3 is TGTGCCAGCAGACTCCAGGACAGGGGGGGCAAGCAGTACTTC. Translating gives CASRLQDRGGKQYF.